The entry that follows covers one T cell receptor (beta chain) sequence. Antigen unknown. The data belong to a study of T-cell reconstitution after alpha-beta-depleted transplantation in children. The study's findings and limits: The origin of alpha-beta T cells about two months after transplant was reportedly several hundred expanded graft clones. Diversity of TCRbeta at day 60 was high in some patients, arising from surviving recipient T cells and thymic progenitors. T-cell numbers and diversity one year post-transplant derived largely from freshly generated T cells.

Germline CDR1 and CDR2: ENHRY and SYGVKD. The CDR3 is made up of 14 amino acids. The junction had 2 bases not matched to a gene; V was cut back by 3 bases and J by 4 bases. Researchers prepared the TCRbeta library using unique molecular identifiers, the study reports. TCRdb fed the PCR reads into MiXCR, producing one record per CDR3 protein. The sample shows about 98,000 distinct CDR3 sequences, roughly a quarter of them seen only once. This TCR derives from a boy aged 2 to 10 with acute lymphoblastic leukemia, due to receive a stem cell transplant. The sequenced sample was PBMCs, obtained before TCRalphabeta/CD19-depleted stem cell transplant. The V call is TRBV10-3, the J call TRBJ2-2, with 7 nucleotides matching TRBD1. In DNA form, the CDR3 reads TGTGCCATCAGTGACGGGACAGTCACCGGGGAGCTGTTTTTT. This sequence encodes CAISDGTVTGELFF.